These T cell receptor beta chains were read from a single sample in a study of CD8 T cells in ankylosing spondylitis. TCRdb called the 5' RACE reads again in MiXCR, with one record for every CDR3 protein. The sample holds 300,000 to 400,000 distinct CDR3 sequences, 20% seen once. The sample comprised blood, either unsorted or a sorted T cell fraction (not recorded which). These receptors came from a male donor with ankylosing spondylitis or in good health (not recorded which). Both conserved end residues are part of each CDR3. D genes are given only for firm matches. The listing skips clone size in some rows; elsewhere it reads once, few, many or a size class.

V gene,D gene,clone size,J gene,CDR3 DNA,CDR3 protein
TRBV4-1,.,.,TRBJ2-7,TGCGCCAGCAGCCAGGACCCGGACGGGAGCTCCTACGAGCAGTACTTC,CASSQDPDGSSYEQYF
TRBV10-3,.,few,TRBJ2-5,TGTGCCATCAGTGAGTCGGCACTATCTCAAGAGACCCAGTACTTC,CAISESALSQETQYF
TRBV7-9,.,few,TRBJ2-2,TGTGCCACCAAGGAAGCCGGGGAGCTGTTTTTT,CATKEAGELFF
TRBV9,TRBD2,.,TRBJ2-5,TGTGCCAGCAGCGTAGGTGGGGGGGGTGGGGAGACCCAGTACTTC,CASSVGGGGGETQYF
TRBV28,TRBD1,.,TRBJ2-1,TGTGCCAGCAGCCCGACAGGGGGCTTGTTGAATGAGCAGTTCTTC,CASSPTGGLLNEQFF
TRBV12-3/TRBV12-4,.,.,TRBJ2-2,TGTGCCAGCTCGATCTCTCCGGAGCTGTTTTTT,CASSISPELFF
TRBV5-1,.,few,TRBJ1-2,TGCGCCAGCAGCTTGGGCAATAACTATGGCTACACCTTC,CASSLGNNYGYTF
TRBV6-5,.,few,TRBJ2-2,TGTGCCAGCAGTTACTCAACGGGCTTGAACACCGGGGAGCTGTTTTTT,CASSYSTGLNTGELFF
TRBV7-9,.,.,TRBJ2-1,TGTGCCAGCAGTCCTGTACCCGGTTACAATGAGCAGTTCTTC,CASSPVPGYNEQFF
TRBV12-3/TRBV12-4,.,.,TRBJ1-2,TGTGCCAGCAGTTCGAGCTATGGCTACACCTTC,CASSSSYGYTF
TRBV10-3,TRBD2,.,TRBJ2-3,TGTGCCATCAGTGACATAGCGGGGGGCCCCGCCGGTACAGATACGCAGTATTTT,CAISDIAGGPAGTDTQYF
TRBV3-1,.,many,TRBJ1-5,TGTGCCAGCAGCCAAGAAGGGTCTAATCAGCCCCAGCATTTT,CASSQEGSNQPQHF
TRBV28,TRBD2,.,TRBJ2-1,TGTGCCAGCAAGTCTAGCGGGGATTACAATGAGCAGTTCTTC,CASKSSGDYNEQFF
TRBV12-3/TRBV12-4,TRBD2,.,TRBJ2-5,TGTGCCAGCACTGACGTGGGACTAGCGGACCAAGAGACCCAGTACTTC,CASTDVGLADQETQYF
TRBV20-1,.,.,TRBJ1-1,TGCAGTCCCGTTCACGAGAACACTGAAGCTTTCTTT,CSPVHENTEAFF
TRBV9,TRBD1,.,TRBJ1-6,TGTGCCAGCAGCGCTGGACAGGGGGCAATTAATTCACCCCTCCACTTT,CASSAGQGAINSPLHF
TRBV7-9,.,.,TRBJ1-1,TGTGCCATGAGCCCCGGGCGGAACACTGAAGCTTTCTTT,CAMSPGRNTEAFF
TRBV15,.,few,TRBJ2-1,TGTGCCACCAGCAGAGATGGCGGGGTAACCTACAATGAGCAGTTCTTC,CATSRDGGVTYNEQFF
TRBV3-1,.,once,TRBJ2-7,TGTGCCAGCAGCCCCATTTGGGGGGCTAAGAACTACGAGCAGTACTTC,CASSPIWGAKNYEQYF
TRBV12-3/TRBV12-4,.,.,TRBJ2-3,TGTGCCAGTCGTCCCGGGGATTGGGGGACAGATACGCAGTATTTT,CASRPGDWGTDTQYF
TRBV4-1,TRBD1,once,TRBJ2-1,TGCGCCAGCAGCCAAGATCGGGGACAGTACAATGAGCAGTTCTTC,CASSQDRGQYNEQFF
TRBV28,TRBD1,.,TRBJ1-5,TGTGCCAGTCAAAGGGGGCGAAATCAGCCCCAGCATTTT,CASQRGRNQPQHF
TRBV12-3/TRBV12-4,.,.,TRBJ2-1,TGTGCCAGCACCACGGGCCTCACGAATGAGCAGTTCTTC,CASTTGLTNEQFF
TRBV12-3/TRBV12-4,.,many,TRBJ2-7,TGTGCCAGCAGTTCTATTGGCGAGCAGTACTTC,CASSSIGEQYF
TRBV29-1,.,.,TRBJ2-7,TGCAGCGTTCTTCAGGTGACCTCCTACGAGCAGTACTTC,CSVLQVTSYEQYF
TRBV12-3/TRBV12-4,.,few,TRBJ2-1,TGTGCCAGCAGTATAGACACCGAACACTCCTACAATGAGCAGTTCTTC,CASSIDTEHSYNEQFF
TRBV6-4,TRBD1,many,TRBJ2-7,TGTGCCAGCTCCCGTTGGGACAGGGCCAGCCTTGGGTACTTC,CASSRWDRASLGYF
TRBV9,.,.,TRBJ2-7,TGTGCCAGCAGCGTAGCCCCCTCGGACGTCTACGAGCAGTACTTC,CASSVAPSDVYEQYF
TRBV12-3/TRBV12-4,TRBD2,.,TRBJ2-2,TGTGCCAGCAGTTCCGGGACTAGCAACGCCGGGGAGCTGTTTTTT,CASSSGTSNAGELFF
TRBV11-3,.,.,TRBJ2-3,TGTGCCAGCAGCGCCAGGACAGGCACAGATACGCAGTATTTT,CASSARTGTDTQYF
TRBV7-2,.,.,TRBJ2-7,TGTGCCAGCAGCTTTTATGGACGTACTGGGTACGAGCAGTACTTC,CASSFYGRTGYEQYF
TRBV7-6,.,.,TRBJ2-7,TGTGCCAGCAGCCGGGACCTTACCTCCTCCTACGAGCAGTACTTC,CASSRDLTSSYEQYF
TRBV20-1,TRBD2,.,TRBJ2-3,TGCAGTGCTAGAGACCTAGCGGGGGCCGACACAGATACGCAGTATTTT,CSARDLAGADTDTQYF
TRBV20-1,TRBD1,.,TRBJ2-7,TGCAGTGCTCCGTGGACAGGGGTAGGATCCGAGCAGTACTTC,CSAPWTGVGSEQYF
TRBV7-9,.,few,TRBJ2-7,TGTGCCAGCAGCTCACGGGCGGGATCTGAAACCTACGAGCAGTACTTC,CASSSRAGSETYEQYF
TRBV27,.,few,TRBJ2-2,TGTGCCAGCAGTTTACAGGAGACCGGGGAGCTGTTTTTT,CASSLQETGELFF
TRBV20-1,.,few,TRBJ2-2,TGCAGCAGGGCCGCAGGGACCGGGGAGCTGTTTTTT,CSRAAGTGELFF
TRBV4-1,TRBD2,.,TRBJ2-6,TGCGCCAGCAGCCCCCTAGCGGGGTATTTCTCTGGGGCCAACGTCCTGACTTTC,CASSPLAGYFSGANVLTF
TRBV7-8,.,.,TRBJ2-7,TGTGCCAGCAGCTTTATAGGGCAGGGTATGAGCGAGCAGTACTTC,CASSFIGQGMSEQYF
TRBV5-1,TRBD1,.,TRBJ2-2,TGCGCCAGCAGCAAGGGACAGGGGGCGAGTCATGCCGGGGAGCTGTTTTTT,CASSKGQGASHAGELFF
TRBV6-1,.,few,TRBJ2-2,TGTGCCAGCAGTCGATCCCCGGACAGATGGGGTTCCACCGGGGAGCTGTTTTTT,CASSRSPDRWGSTGELFF
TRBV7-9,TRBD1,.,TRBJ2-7,TGTGCCAGCACCCTCCCCGAGACAGGGGTATACGAGCAGTACTTC,CASTLPETGVYEQYF
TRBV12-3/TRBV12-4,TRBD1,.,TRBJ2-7,TGTGCCAGCAAAGGGACAGGGAATAACGAGCAGTACTTC,CASKGTGNNEQYF
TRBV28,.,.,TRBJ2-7,TGTGCCAGTGGTGGACCCCCGTACTTC,CASGGPPYF
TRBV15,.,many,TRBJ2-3,TGTGCCACCAGCAGACTCCCGAGTGGCACAGATACGCAGTATTTT,CATSRLPSGTDTQYF
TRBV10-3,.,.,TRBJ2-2,TGTGCCATCAGATCAGGGGATACCGGGGAGCTGTTTTTT,CAIRSGDTGELFF
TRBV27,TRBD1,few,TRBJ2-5,TGTGCCACGAGTGGGACAGGGGTTGAGGGCCAAGAGACCCAGTACTTC,CATSGTGVEGQETQYF
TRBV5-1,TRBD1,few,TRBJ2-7,TGCGCCAGCAGCCAGGGACAGGGCCCCCACGAGCAGTACTTC,CASSQGQGPHEQYF
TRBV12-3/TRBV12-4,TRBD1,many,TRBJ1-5,TGTGCCAGCAGTCCCTCCCGGACAGGGGGTCAGCCCCAGCATTTT,CASSPSRTGGQPQHF
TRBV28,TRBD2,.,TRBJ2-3,TGTGCCAGCAGTTTTCGGCGGGGGGGCCGGGGAGATACGCAGTATTTT,CASSFRRGGRGDTQYF
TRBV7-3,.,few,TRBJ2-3,TGTGCCAGCAGCATAATACCGGGACAATTAAACACAGATACGCAGTATTTT,CASSIIPGQLNTDTQYF
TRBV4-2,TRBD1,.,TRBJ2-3,TGTGCCAGCAGCGGGAGGACAGGGCTCACAGATACGCAGTATTTT,CASSGRTGLTDTQYF
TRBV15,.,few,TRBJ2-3,TGTGCCACCAGCAGCTTCATTGGGGCAGGGGAATCATCCACAGATACGCAGTATTTT,CATSSFIGAGESSTDTQYF
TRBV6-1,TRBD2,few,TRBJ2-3,TGTGCCAGCAGTCCACTAGCGGGGGAAGTGACAGATACGCAGTATTTT,CASSPLAGEVTDTQYF
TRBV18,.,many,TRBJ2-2,TGTGCCAGCAGCCCAGGGAACACCGGGGAGCTGTTTTTT,CASSPGNTGELFF
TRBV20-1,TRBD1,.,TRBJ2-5,TGCAGTGCTAGCGGCGGACAGGGCTTACAAGAGACCCAGTACTTC,CSASGGQGLQETQYF
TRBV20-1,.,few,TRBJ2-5,TGCAGTGCTAGTCTACAGCCAGCCTACCAAGAGACCCAGTACTTC,CSASLQPAYQETQYF